This T cell receptor beta chain was documented in a study of T cell repertoires in cytomegalovirus infection. The wider study: Public TCR beta signatures were indicative of both CMV infection and a matching HLA type.

CDR1 SGHNT and CDR2 YYREEE come from the germline V gene (reference sequence). V was shortened by 4 bases and J by 0 bases, with 6 bases between the two germline ends. The CDR3 is made up of 13 amino acids. This clonotype has more than one count but fewer than ten. Its target is unknown. One entry per CDR3 protein, called by TCRdb with MiXCR from the reads. This sample has hundreds of thousands of distinct CDR3 sequences; roughly 15% occur once, and the top ten carry around 12%. General study results and limits: The cumulative frequency of public TCR beta families identified carriers of CMV plus the relevant HLA. Clonotype analysis showed dominance of the ex vivo response by HLA-C-restricted CMV-specific TCR beta clonotypes.

This TCR derives from a human donor in good health (CMV status not recorded). Some clones in this sample may be carry-over from other donors' samples. This chain connects TRBV5-4 to TRBJ2-3; D remains unclear. Sequenced material: PBMCs. The CDR3 reads CASSEVSTDTQYF. CDR3 DNA sequence: TGTGCCAGCAGCGAAGTTAGCACAGATACGCAGTATTTT.